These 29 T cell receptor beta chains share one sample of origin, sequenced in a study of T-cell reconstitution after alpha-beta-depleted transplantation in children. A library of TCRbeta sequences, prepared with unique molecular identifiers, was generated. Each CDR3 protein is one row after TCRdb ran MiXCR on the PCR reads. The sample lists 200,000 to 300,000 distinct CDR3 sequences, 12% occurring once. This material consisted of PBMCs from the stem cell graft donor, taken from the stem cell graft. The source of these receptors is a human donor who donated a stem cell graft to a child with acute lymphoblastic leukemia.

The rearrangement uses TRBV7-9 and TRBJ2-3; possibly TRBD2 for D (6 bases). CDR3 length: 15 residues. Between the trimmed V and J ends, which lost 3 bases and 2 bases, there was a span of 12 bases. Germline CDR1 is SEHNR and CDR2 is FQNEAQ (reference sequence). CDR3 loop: CASSLSGRFTDTQYF. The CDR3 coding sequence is TGTGCCAGCAGCTTGTCCGGGAGATTCACAGATACGCAGTATTTT.

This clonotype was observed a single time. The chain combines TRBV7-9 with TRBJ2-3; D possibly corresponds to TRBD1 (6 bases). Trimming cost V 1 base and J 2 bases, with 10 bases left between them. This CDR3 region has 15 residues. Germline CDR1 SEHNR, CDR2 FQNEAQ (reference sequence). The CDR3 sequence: CASSLGAGATDTQYF. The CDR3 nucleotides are TGTGCCAGCAGCTTAGGGGCAGGGGCCACAGATACGCAGTATTTT.

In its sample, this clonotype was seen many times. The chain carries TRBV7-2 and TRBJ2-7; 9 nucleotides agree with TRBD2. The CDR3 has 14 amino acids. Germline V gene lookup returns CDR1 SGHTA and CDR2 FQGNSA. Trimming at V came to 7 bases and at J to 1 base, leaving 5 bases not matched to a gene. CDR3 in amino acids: CASTDSGGSYEQYF. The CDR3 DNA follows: TGTGCCAGCACCGATAGCGGGGGTTCCTACGAGCAGTACTTC.

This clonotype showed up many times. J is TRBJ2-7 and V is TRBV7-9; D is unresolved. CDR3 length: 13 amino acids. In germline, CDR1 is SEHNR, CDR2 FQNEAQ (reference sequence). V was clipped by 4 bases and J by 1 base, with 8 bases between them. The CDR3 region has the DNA TGTGCCAGCAGCTCTCTATTTTCCTACGAGCAGTACTTC. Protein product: CASSSLFSYEQYF.

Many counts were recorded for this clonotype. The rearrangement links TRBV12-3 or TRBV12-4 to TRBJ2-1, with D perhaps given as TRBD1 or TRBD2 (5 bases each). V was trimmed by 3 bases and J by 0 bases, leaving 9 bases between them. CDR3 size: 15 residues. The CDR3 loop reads CASSFQRGSYNEQFF. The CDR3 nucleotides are TGTGCCAGCAGTTTTCAGAGGGGCTCCTACAATGAGCAGTTCTTC.

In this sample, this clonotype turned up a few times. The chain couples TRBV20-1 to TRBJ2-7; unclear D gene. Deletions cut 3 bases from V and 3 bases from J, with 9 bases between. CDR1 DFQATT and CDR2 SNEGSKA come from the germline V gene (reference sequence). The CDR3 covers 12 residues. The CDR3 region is CSARHSFYEQYF. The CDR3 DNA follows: TGCAGTGCTAGGCACAGCTTCTACGAGCAGTACTTC.

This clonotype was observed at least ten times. The CDR3 here is CASTTRPLNTYTGELFF. The CDR3 DNA reads TGTGCCAGCACTACCCGACCTCTCAACACGTACACCGGGGAGCTGTTTTTT. This chain uses TRBV27 with TRBJ2-2, with D unclear. This CDR3 has 17 residues. Trimming shortened V by 7 bases and J by 3 bases, and 21 bases separated the two germline ends. Per the germline V gene, CDR1 is MNHEY and CDR2 is SMNVEV (reference sequence).

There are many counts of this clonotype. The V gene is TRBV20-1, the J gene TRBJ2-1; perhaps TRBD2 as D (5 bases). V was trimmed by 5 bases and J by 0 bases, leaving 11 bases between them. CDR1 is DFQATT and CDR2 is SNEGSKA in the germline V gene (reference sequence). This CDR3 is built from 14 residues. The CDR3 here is CSAPGLFSYNEQFF. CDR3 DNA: TGCAGTGCTCCTGGACTGTTCTCCTACAATGAGCAGTTCTTC.

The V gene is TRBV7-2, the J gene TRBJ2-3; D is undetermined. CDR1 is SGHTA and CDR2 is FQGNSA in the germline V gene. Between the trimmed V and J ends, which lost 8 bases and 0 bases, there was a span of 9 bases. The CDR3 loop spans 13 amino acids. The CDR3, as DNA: TGTGCCAGCGCAGCCCCTAGCACAGATACGCAGTATTTT. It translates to CASAAPSTDTQYF.

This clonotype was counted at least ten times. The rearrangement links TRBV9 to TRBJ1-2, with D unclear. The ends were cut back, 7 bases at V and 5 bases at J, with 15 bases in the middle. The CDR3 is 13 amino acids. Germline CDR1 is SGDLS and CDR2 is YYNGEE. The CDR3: CASGPVRPYGYTF. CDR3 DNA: TGTGCCAGCGGCCCAGTTAGGCCTTATGGCTACACCTTC.

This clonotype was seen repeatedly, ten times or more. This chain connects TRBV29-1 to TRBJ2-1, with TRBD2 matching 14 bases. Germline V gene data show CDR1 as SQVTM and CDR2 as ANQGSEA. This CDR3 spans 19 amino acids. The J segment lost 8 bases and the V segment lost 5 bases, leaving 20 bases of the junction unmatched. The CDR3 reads CSVLLFGEAGLAGEDEQFF. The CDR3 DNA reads TGCAGCGTTCTCCTTTTCGGGGAAGCGGGACTAGCGGGAGAGGATGAGCAGTTCTTC.

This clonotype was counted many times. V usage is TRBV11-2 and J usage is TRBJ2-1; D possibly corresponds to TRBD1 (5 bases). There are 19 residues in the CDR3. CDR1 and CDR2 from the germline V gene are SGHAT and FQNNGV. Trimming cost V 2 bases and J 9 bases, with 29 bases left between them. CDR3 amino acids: CASSLKLRSRGTGRSEQFF. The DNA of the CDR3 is TGTGCCAGCAGCTTAAAGCTAAGAAGTAGGGGAACGGGTAGGAGTGAGCAGTTCTTC.

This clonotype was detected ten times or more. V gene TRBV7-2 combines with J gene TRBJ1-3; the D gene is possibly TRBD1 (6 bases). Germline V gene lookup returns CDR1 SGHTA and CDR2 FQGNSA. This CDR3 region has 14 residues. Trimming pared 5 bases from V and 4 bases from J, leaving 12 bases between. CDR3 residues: CASSHRDLGNTIYF. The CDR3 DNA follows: TGTGCCAGCAGCCACAGGGACCTCGGAAACACCATATATTTT.

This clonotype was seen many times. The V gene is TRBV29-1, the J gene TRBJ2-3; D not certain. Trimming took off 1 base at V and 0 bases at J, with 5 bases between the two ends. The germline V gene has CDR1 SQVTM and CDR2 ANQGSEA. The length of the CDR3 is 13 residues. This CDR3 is CSVEVLSTDTQYF. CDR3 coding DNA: TGCAGCGTTGAAGTGCTGAGCACAGATACGCAGTATTTT.

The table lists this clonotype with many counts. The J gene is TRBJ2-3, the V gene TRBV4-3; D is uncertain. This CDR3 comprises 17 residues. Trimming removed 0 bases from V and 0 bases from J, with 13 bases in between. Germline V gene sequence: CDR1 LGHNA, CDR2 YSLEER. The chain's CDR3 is CASSQDFRDPSTDTQYF. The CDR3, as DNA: TGCGCCAGCAGCCAAGATTTTAGGGATCCTAGCACAGATACGCAGTATTTT.

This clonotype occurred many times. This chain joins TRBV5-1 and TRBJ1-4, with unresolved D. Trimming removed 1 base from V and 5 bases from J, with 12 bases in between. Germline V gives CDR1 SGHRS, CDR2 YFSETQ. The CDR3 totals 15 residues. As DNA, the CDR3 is TGCGCCAGCAGCTTGTGGCGTAACGCGAATGAAAAACTGTTTTTT. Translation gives CASSLWRNANEKLFF.

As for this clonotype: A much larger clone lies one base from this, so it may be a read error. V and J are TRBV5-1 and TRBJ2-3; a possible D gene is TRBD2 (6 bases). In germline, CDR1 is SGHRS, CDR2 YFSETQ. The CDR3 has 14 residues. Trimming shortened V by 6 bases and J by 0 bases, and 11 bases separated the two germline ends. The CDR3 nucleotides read TGCGCCAGCACCCCCGGGGGTAGCACAGATACGCAGTATTTT. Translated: CASTPGGSTDTQYF.

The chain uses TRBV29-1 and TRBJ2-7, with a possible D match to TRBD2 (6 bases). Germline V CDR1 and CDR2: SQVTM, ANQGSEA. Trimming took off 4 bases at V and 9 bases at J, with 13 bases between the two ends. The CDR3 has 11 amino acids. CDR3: CSVGVMGGQYF. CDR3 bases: TGCAGCGTTGGAGTTATGGGGGGGCAGTACTTC.

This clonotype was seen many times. The CDR3 nucleotides read TGTGCCAGCAGTTTCCGGGGCAGTTCCTACGAGCAGTACTTC. Its protein product is CASSFRGSSYEQYF. This chain links TRBV28 with TRBJ2-7; D may match TRBD1 or TRBD2 (5 bases each). With 3 bases removed from V and 1 base from J, the gap between germline ends came to 10 bases. Per germline, CDR1 MDHEN and CDR2 SYDVKM. The CDR3 is made up of 14 amino acids.

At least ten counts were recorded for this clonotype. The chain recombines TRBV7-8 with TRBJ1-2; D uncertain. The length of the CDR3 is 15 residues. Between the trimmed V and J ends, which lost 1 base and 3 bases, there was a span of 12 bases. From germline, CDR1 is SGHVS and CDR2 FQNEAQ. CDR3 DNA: TGTGCCAGCAGCTTAGTAGTGGGTTATCACTATGGCTACACCTTC. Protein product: CASSLVVGYHYGYTF.

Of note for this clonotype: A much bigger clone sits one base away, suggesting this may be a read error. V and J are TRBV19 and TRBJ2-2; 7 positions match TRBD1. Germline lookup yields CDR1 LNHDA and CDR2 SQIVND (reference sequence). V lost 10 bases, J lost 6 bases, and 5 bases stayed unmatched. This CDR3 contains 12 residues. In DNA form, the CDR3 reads TGTGCCATACAGGGGAGCCCCGGGGAGCTGTTTTTT. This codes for CAIQGSPGELFF.

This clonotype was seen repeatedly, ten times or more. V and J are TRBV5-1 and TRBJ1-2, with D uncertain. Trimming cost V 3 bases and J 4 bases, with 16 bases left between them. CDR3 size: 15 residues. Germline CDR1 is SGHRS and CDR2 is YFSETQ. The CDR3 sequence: CASSSVGSAVYGYTF. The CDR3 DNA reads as TGCGCCAGCAGCTCGGTGGGGTCGGCAGTCTATGGCTACACCTTC.

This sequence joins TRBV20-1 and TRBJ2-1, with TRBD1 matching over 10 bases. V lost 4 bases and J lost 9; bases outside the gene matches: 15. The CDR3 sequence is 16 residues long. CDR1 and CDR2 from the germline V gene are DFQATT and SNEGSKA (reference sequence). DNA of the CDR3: TGCAGTGCTAACCTACCGGGACAGGGGTTATATGTTGAGCAGTTCTTC. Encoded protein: CSANLPGQGLYVEQFF.

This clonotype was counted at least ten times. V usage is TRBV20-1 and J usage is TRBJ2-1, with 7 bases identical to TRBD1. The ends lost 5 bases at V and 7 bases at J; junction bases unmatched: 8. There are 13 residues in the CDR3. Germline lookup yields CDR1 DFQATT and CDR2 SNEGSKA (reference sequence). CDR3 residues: CSALRQGVNEQFF. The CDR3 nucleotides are TGCAGTGCTCTTAGACAGGGAGTGAATGAGCAGTTCTTC.

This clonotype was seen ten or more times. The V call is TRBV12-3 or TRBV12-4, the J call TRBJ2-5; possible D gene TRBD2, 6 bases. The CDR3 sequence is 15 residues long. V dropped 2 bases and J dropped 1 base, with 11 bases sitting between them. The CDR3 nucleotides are TGTGCCAGCAGTTTATTTTCCGGGGGCCAAGAGACCCAGTACTTC. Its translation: CASSLFSGGQETQYF.

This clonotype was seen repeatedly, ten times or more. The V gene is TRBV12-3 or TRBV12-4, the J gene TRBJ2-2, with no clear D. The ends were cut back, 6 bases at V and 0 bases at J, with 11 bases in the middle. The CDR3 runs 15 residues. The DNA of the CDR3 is TGTGCCAGCAGGAACCGACTGCCGAACACCGGGGAGCTGTTTTTT. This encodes CASRNRLPNTGELFF.

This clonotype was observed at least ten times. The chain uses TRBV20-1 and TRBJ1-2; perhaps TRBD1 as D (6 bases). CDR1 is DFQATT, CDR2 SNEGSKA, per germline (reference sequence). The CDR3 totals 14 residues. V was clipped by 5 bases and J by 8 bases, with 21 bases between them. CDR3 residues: CSADTGGTALGYTF. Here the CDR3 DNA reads TGCAGTGCTGACACTGGGGGCACGGCCTTGGGCTACACCTTC.

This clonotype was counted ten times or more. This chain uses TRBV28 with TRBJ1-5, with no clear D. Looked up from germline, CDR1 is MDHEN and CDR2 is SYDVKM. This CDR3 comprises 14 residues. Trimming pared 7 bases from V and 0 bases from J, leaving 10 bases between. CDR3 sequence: CASIYHNSNQPQHF. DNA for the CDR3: TGTGCCAGCATATACCATAATAGCAATCAGCCCCAGCATTTT.

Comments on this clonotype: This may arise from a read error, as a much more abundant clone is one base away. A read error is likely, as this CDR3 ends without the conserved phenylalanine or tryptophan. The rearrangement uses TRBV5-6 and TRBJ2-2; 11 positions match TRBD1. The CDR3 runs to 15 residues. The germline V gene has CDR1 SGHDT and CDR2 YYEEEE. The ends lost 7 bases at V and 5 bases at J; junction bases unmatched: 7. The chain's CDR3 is CASQFGTGGTGELFL. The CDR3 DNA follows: TGTGCCAGCCAATTCGGGACAGGGGGGACCGGGGAGCTGTTTTTG.